The sequence of this T cell receptor beta chain was determined in a study of blood T cell repertoires in COVID-19. In the study overall: Sample material is recorded as cDNA or gDNA derived from T cells, B-cell-depleted T cells, or PBMCs.

The participants were between about 18 and 100 years old and came from fewer than 25 US areas. Exposed participants came across a COVID-19 case within 2 weeks before study entry. Under the authors' procedure: Quantification of nucleated cells was approximated via reference gene primer amplification. Produced via immunoSEQ multiplex PCR; TCRdb's table is partial and in-frame only. The D gene and trimming were derived from the DNA, and the V and J assignments and clone size from that table. Among about 350,000 clones, around nine tenths were seen once, and the ten largest hold 1%. This clone has a single count. CDR1 is MDHEN and CDR2 is SYDVKM in the germline V gene. Deletions cut 5 bases from V and 3 bases from J, with 13 bases between. This CDR3 contains 14 residues.

The TCR comes from a woman in her 30s who had been exposed to COVID-19. Sequenced: PBMCs or T cells enriched from blood (not recorded which). The chain carries TRBV28 and TRBJ1-1; TRBD1 might be the D (5 bases). CDR3 DNA: TGTGCCAGCAGTCCCTCCAGGGAGGACACTGAAGCTTTCTTT. It translates to CASSPSREDTEAFF.